This passage covers 16 T cell receptor beta chains from one sample sequenced in a study of cytomegalovirus exposure and HLA in healthy donors. PCR used 60 Vbeta primers and 13 Jbeta primers. Repertoires were generated with immunoSEQ multiplex PCR, while TCRdb's copy carries only in-frame clones and drops some. The data show around 140,000 clones, 75% to 85% seen once. The sequenced sample was PBMCs. The receptors derive from a woman aged 40 to 55 in good health and CMV-seronegative.

The chain combines TRBV2 with TRBJ2-7; D might be TRBD1 (7 bases). The V end was cut by 3 bases, the J end by 6 bases, with 18 bases between. Germline CDR1 and CDR2: SNHLY and FYNNEI. CDR3 size: 15 residues. CDR3 in amino acids: CASSDGGTVFSEQYF. DNA of the CDR3: TGTGCCAGCAGTGATGGGGGGACAGTCTTCTCCGAGCAGTACTTC.

The J gene is TRBJ1-5, the V gene TRBV12-5, with unresolved D. CDR3 length equals 15 residues. Trimming removed 5 bases from V and 4 bases from J, with 15 bases in between. Germline V CDR1 and CDR2: LGHNT, FRNRAP. CDR3 region: CASGPGRVENQPQHF. The CDR3 DNA follows: TGTGCTAGTGGTCCCGGGAGGGTGGAGAATCAGCCCCAGCATTTT.

This clone was counted only a few times. The genes are TRBV6-5 and TRBJ2-1, with D maybe TRBD1 (6 bases). CDR3 length: 15 residues. Germline CDR1 and CDR2: MNHEY and SVGAGI. Trimming took off 5 bases at V and 0 bases at J, with 11 bases between the two ends. In DNA form, the CDR3 reads TGTGCCAGCAGTCCGGACAGTAGCTCCTACAATGAGCAGTTCTTC. Translating it yields CASSPDSSSYNEQFF.

CDR3 nucleotide sequence: TGTGCCAGCAGCGTCGGCACAGATACGCAGTATTTT. Protein sequence: CASSVGTDTQYF. The chain uses TRBV5-4 and TRBJ2-3; D unresolved. V was cut by 4 bases and J by 1 base, with 4 bases left in between. CDR3 size: 12 residues. CDR1 and CDR2 (germline): SGHNT, YYREEE (reference sequence).

The CDR3 sequence is CASRETAQETQYF. The CDR3 DNA is TGCGCCAGCAGGGAGACAGCCCAAGAGACCCAGTACTTC. This rearrangement joins TRBV5-1 to TRBJ2-5, with a weak D call TRBD1 (5 bases). The CDR3 extends over 13 amino acids. V lost 5 bases to trimming and J lost 1 base, with 9 bases between them. CDR1 and CDR2 from the germline V gene are SGHRS and YFSETQ.

This rearrangement joins TRBV7-6 to TRBJ1-4; 10 positions agree with TRBD1. Per germline, CDR1 SGHVS and CDR2 FNYEAQ. V was clipped by 5 bases and J by 6 bases; unmatched bases: 6. There are 15 residues in the CDR3. The CDR3 sequence: CASSPRTGGDEKLFF. The CDR3 coding sequence is TGTGCCAGCAGCCCAAGGACAGGGGGTGATGAAAAACTGTTTTTT.

The chain uses TRBV20-1 and TRBJ2-7; a weak D match, TRBD2 (5 bases). Germline CDR1 is DFQATT and CDR2 is SNEGSKA (reference sequence). This CDR3 is built from 11 residues. The germline V and J ends were trimmed by 4 bases and 6 bases, with 10 bases remaining between them. The CDR3: CSATTDSEQYF. The DNA for the CDR3 is TGCAGTGCTACCACGGACTCCGAGCAGTACTTC.

The V call is TRBV30, the J call TRBJ1-1; D is undetermined. The ends were cut back, 3 bases at V and 4 bases at J, with 15 bases in the middle. The CDR3 is 14 amino acids. The germline V gene has CDR1 GTSNPN and CDR2 SVGIG (reference sequence). The CDR3, as DNA: TGTGCCTGGAGCCACCTTACTGAGGGCACTGAAGCTTTCTTT. It encodes CAWSHLTEGTEAFF.

The J gene is TRBJ1-1, the V gene TRBV5-6, with a tentative D call TRBD1 (6 bases). Germline CDR1 reads SGHDT; CDR2 reads YYEEEE. The CDR3 is 13 residues long. Trimming cost V 4 bases and J 1 base, with 8 bases left between them. For the CDR3, the DNA is TGTGCCAGCAGCCCGACAGGGAACACTGAAGCTTTCTTT. Its protein product is CASSPTGNTEAFF.

This chain links TRBV15 with TRBJ1-2; D uncertain. CDR3 size: 14 residues. Trimming shortened V by 0 bases and J by 8 bases, and 13 bases separated the two germline ends. CDR1 is LNHNV and CDR2 is YYDKDF in the germline V gene (reference sequence). CDR3 sequence: CATSRDGYPGGYTF. The CDR3 coding sequence is TGTGCCACCAGCAGAGATGGCTATCCGGGGGGCTACACCTTC.

The chain employs TRBV28 and TRBJ1-6; no clear D gene. The CDR3 covers 14 residues. CDR1 and CDR2 (germline): MDHEN, SYDVKM. Trimming cost V 3 bases and J 5 bases, with 8 bases left between them. DNA of the CDR3: TGTGCCAGCAGTTTCTTACAGAATAATTCACCCCTCCACTTT. It encodes CASSFLQNNSPLHF.

This chain links TRBV30 with TRBJ1-2; the D is unclear. The CDR3 has 14 residues. CDR1 and CDR2 (germline): GTSNPN, SVGIG (reference sequence). V was clipped by 4 bases and J by 0 bases, with 12 bases between them. The CDR3 nucleotides are TGTGCCTGGATGAGAGGCCGACCTAACTATGGCTACACCTTC. This translates into CAWMRGRPNYGYTF.

This chain joins TRBV28 and TRBJ1-2; 8 positions agree with TRBD1. In germline, CDR1 is MDHEN, CDR2 SYDVKM. This CDR3 contains 14 residues. The V and J ends lost 4 bases and 4 bases, in that order; junction bases with no gene match: 5. CDR3 region: CASSSGTGLYGYTF. CDR3 DNA: TGTGCCAGCAGTTCCGGGACAGGACTCTATGGCTACACCTTC.

CDR3 bases: TGTGCCAGTCGCCGGGACAGAAACACTGAAGCTTTCTTT. This encodes CASRRDRNTEAFF. The chain links TRBV6-5 to TRBJ1-1; 7 bases fit TRBD1. CDR1 and CDR2 (germline): MNHEY, SVGAGI. The ends lost 9 bases at V and 2 bases at J; junction bases unmatched: 6. There are 13 residues in the CDR3.

V usage is TRBV10-3 and J usage is TRBJ1-2, with 9 bases lining up with TRBD1. Germline trimming cut 2 bases from V and 5 bases from J; bases unmatched to any gene: 6. The germline gives CDR1 ENHRY, CDR2 SYGVKD. The CDR3 is 15 amino acids. This chain's CDR3 is CAISEITGGEYGYTF. The CDR3 DNA reads TGTGCCATCAGTGAGATCACAGGGGGCGAATATGGCTACACCTTC.

This clone was observed a handful of times. J is TRBJ1-1 and V is TRBV27; D is unclear. Looked up from germline, CDR1 is MNHEY and CDR2 is SMNVEV (reference sequence). This CDR3 is built from 16 residues. V was pared by 1 base and J by 0 bases, with 12 bases between. The CDR3 sequence is CASSLWASYMNTEAFF. The CDR3 DNA reads TGTGCCAGCAGTTTATGGGCCAGCTACATGAACACTGAAGCTTTCTTT.